The clone carrying this TCR beta chain was detected many times. Its target is unknown. Germline V lookup: CDR1 DFQATT, CDR2 SNEGSKA (reference sequence). Trimming shortened V by 6 bases and J by 7 bases, and 19 bases separated the two germline ends. The CDR3 covers 13 residues. The source of the sample is a study of regulatory T cells in long-lasting Graves disease. Time point given: persistent/refractory GD, antithyroid drugs over 5 years with positive TRAb. The authors made the TCR library using RNA they extracted from PBMCs. Building of the TCR beta libraries involved iRepertoire HTBI primers and Arm-PCR of CDR3 regions. In the authors' methods: Overall, samples carried around 60 TRBV and 13 to 15 TRBJ segments. Using its own MiXCR run on the multiplex PCR reads, TCRdb lists one record per CDR3 protein. Clone size and V and J calls follow TCRdb, not the original study. The sample yields 400,000 to 450,000 distinct CDR3 sequences, around a quarter seen once.

Points from the study as a whole: The study found TRBV28, TRBJ1-2 and TRBJ2-5 favored in persistent disease. Comparison showed that persistent patients shared more public clonotypes (about 2,800) than new patients (approximately 930).

Sequences were derived from peripheral blood mononuclear cells (PBMCs), sampled when the disease was refractory, from a patient treated with antithyroid drugs. V is TRBV20-1 and J is TRBJ2-7; D perhaps matches TRBD1 (6 bases). This TCR was sampled from a female donor with Graves disease. For the CDR3, the DNA is TGCAGTGCGTTGGGGGCGACATGGAATGAGCAGTACTTC. This encodes CSALGATWNEQYF.